The 14 T cell receptor beta chains in this list originate from one sample, sequenced in a study of T cells in women clearing cervical HPV infection. Only in-frame clones appear in the TCRdb table, and some are missing; sequencing was by immunoSEQ multiplex PCR. This repertoire includes about 30,000 clones. Sequenced material: blood buffy coat. Every receptor here comes from a woman between 18 and 70 years old with a cervical HPV16 infection that either progressed to CIN3+ or cleared (not recorded which).

To note about this clone: Coverage ceases 3 residues before the CDR3 finishes, and the germline J gene fills in the end. The genes are TRBV29-1 and TRBJ1-3; D is undetermined. With 6 bases removed from V and 4 bases from J, the gap between germline ends came to 10 bases. The CDR3 totals 12 residues. Per the germline V gene, CDR1 is SQVTM and CDR2 is ANQGSEA. Incomplete CDR3 DNA: TGCAGCGTACGACTGCCCGGAAACACC. Protein product: CSVRLPGNT. In full, the CDR3 reads CSVRLPGNTIYF.

Worth noting for this clone: The sequenced fragment ends 3 residues before the CDR3 boundary, so the rest is inferred from the germline J gene. The chain couples TRBV20-1 to TRBJ1-2, with D tentatively TRBD1 (6 bases). CDR1 and CDR2 (germline): DFQATT, SNEGSKA (reference sequence). The CDR3 runs to 14 residues. The CDR3 spells CSAIRQALERGYTF. The CDR3 bases that were read are TGCAGTGCAATTAGACAGGCCCTTGAAAGGGGC.

About this clone itself: The read terminates 3 residues before the CDR3 end, so the remaining end is supplied by the germline J gene. The chain has TRBV2 and TRBJ2-2; unclear D gene. This CDR3 is 12 amino acids long. V was shortened by 7 bases and J by 6 bases, with 9 bases between the two germline ends. Germline loops: CDR1 SNHLY, CDR2 FYNNEI. The part of the CDR3 DNA that was read is TGTGCCAGCATTCTCACTCCCGGGGAG. Translated, it gives CASILTPGE. The entire CDR3 protein reads CASILTPGELFF.

Points on this clone: The CDR3 end is not reached by the read, which stops 3 residues before it; the germline J gene fills it in. V gene TRBV5-1 combines with J gene TRBJ1-2, with D possibly TRBD1 on 5 matching bases. CDR3 size: 15 residues. The V and J ends lost 5 bases and 3 bases respectively, with 17 bases between them. Germline V gives CDR1 SGHRS, CDR2 YFSETQ. The CDR3 sequence is CASRQWVGGDYGYTF. The sequenced CDR3 bases are TGCGCCAGCAGACAATGGGTGGGGGGTGACTATGGC.

On this clone itself: The DNA ends 3 residues before the CDR3 does, and the rest of the CDR3 is filled in from the germline J gene. The V gene is TRBV7-2, the J gene TRBJ1-2, with a possible D match to TRBD1 (6 bases). V lost 5 bases to trimming and J lost 4 bases, with 14 bases between them. The CDR3 sequence is 14 residues long. Per the germline V gene, CDR1 is SGHTA and CDR2 is FQGNSA. CDR3 DNA (partial): TGTGCCAGCAGCAGGACAGTAGAGGGCTATGGC. Residues: CASSRTVEGYG. The entire CDR3 is CASSRTVEGYGYTF.

A note on this clone: From the germline J gene comes the end of the CDR3, since the read stops 3 residues before it. V usage is TRBV20-1 and J usage is TRBJ2-5, with 9 bases matching TRBD2. The V gene's germline CDR1 is DFQATT and CDR2 SNEGSKA (reference sequence). The trim removed 6 bases at V and 5 bases at J, leaving 10 bases unmatched. The CDR3 contains 14 residues. Incomplete CDR3 DNA: TGCAGTGCGAGTGGGACTAGCACATTGGAGACC. It encodes CSASGTSTLET. The full CDR3 protein reads CSASGTSTLETQYF.

As concerns this clone: Coverage ceases 3 residues before the CDR3 finishes, and the germline J gene fills in the end. The gene calls are TRBV20-1 and TRBJ2-2; 14 bases line up with TRBD2. The CDR3 covers 17 residues. V trimming: 5 bases; J trimming: 3 bases; junction bases outside the gene matches: 8. Germline-derived CDR1 and CDR2 are DFQATT and SNEGSKA (reference sequence). The covered CDR3 bases are TGCAGTGCTGGACGACTAGCGGGAGGGGTGGACACCGGGGAG. Translated: CSAGRLAGGVDTGE. The full CDR3 reads CSAGRLAGGVDTGELFF.

Notes on this clone: The read stops 3 residues short of the end of the CDR3; the missing end is completed from the germline J gene. The chain joins TRBV5-1 to TRBJ1-4; 8 bases are shared with TRBD1. CDR1 and CDR2 (germline): SGHRS, YFSETQ. The junction had 10 bases not matched to a gene; V was cut back by 5 bases and J by 1 base. The CDR3 is 17 residues long. CDR3 bases read: TGCGCCAGCAGTTACGGGTCCGGGACAGGAACTAATGAAAAA. As protein: CASSYGSGTGTNEK. The full-length CDR3 reads as CASSYGSGTGTNEKLFF.

Worth noting for this clone: The CDR3 end is not reached by the read, which stops 3 residues before it; the germline J gene fills it in. The gene calls are TRBV4-2 and TRBJ2-1; 8 bases are a match to TRBD2. Germline loops: CDR1 LGHNA, CDR2 YNFKEQ. Trimming took 4 bases from V and 0 from J; bases not matched to a gene: 11. The CDR3 is made up of 18 amino acids. CDR3 region: CASSRATSGGSSYNEQFF. The sequenced CDR3 bases are TGTGCCAGCAGCCGGGCCACTAGCGGAGGCAGCTCCTACAATGAG.

CDR3 bases read: TGTGCCAGCAGTTTATCAGACAGGGGCGTAAAAGAGACC. It codes for CASSLSDRGVKET. The whole CDR3 region reads CASSLSDRGVKETQYF. The V and J genes are TRBV28 and TRBJ2-5; 8 bases agree with TRBD1. The CDR3 extends 3 residues past the end of the read, so its final part is completed from the germline J gene. V was clipped by 1 base and J by 3 bases; unmatched bases: 7. This CDR3 comprises 16 residues. Germline CDR1 is MDHEN and CDR2 is SYDVKM. The full variable domain, with the rest looked up from reference TRBV28 and TRBJ2-5, is DVKVTQSSRYLVKRTGEKVFLECVQDMDHENMFWYRQDPGLGLRLIYFSYDVKMKEKGDIPEGYSVSREKKERFSLILESASTNQTSMYLCASSLSDRGVKETQYFGPGTRLLVL.

In regard to this clone: The read falls 3 residues short of the CDR3 end, and the missing part is taken from the germline J gene. The rearrangement links TRBV7-9 to TRBJ1-2; D is undetermined. Germline values: CDR1 SEHNR, CDR2 FQNEAQ (reference sequence). The CDR3 totals 13 residues. Trimming took 3 bases from V and 1 from J, leaving 6 bases between them. The CDR3 bases that were read are TGTGCCAGCAGCTTTATAGATAACTATGGC. Its protein is CASSFIDNYG. The CDR3 as a whole reads CASSFIDNYGYTF.

Concerning this clone: The read falls 3 residues short of the CDR3 end, and the missing part is taken from the germline J gene. V and J are TRBV7-2 and TRBJ2-5, with D possibly called TRBD1 or TRBD2 (5 bases each). This CDR3 region has 16 residues. Germline CDR1 SGHTA, CDR2 FQGNSA. Trimming removed 0 bases from V and 7 bases from J, with 18 bases in between. The CDR3 loop is CASSLASRGADWTQYF. The covered CDR3 bases are TGTGCCAGCAGCTTAGCGTCGAGGGGTGCGGATTGGACC.

Details on this clone: The CDR3 extends 3 residues past the end of the read, so its final part is completed from the germline J gene. The chain uses TRBV19 and TRBJ2-7; 9 positions match TRBD1. The CDR3 covers 14 residues. Germline V lookup: CDR1 LNHDA, CDR2 SQIVND (reference sequence). Trimming took 5 bases from V and 2 from J; bases not matched to a gene: 4. The sequenced CDR3 bases are TGTGCCAGTAGTTTTGGACAGGGGCCCTACGAG. Amino acid sequence: CASSFGQGPYE. The whole CDR3 reads CASSFGQGPYEQYF.

The sequenced CDR3 bases are TGTGCCAGCAGTCCCGGACTAGCGGGAGGGATAGGTGTTTCCGGGGAG. It codes for CASSPGLAGGIGVSGE. The whole CDR3 sequence is CASSPGLAGGIGVSGELFF. The chain combines TRBV2 with TRBJ2-2, with TRBD2 matching 15 bases. With the read ending 3 residues before the CDR3 end, the germline J gene is used to fill in that end. Losses at the gene ends were 5 bases for V and 6 bases for J; bases not matched to a gene: 13. The CDR3 consists of 19 residues. CDR1 is SNHLY and CDR2 is FYNNEI in the germline V gene.